This T cell receptor (beta chain) was obtained from a study of T-cell reconstitution after alpha-beta-depleted transplantation in children. This clonotype was seen more than once but under ten times. The CDR3 totals 12 residues. Between the trimmed V and J ends, which lost 9 bases and 7 bases, there was a span of 13 bases. The TCRbeta library incorporated unique molecular identifiers. TCRdb reanalysed the PCR reads using MiXCR and keeps one entry per CDR3 protein. Seen here are over 200,000 distinct CDR3 sequences, approximately 9.5% observed once, and the top ten hold around 6.2%. The TCR originated in a human donor who donated a stem cell graft to a child with acute lymphoblastic leukemia. V usage is TRBV12-3 or TRBV12-4 and J usage is TRBJ2-1; D may correspond to TRBD1 or TRBD2 (6 bases each). The specimen was PBMCs from the stem cell graft donor, collected from the stem cell graft. The CDR3 region has the DNA TGTGCCAGTTTTGAGGGGGGAAATGAGCAGTTCTTC. As protein: CASFEGGNEQFF.